This T cell receptor beta chain was recovered during a study of shared clonotypes between healthy human individuals. Study context: Serving as donors were a couple of women and three men, whose ages spanned 18 to 49. Overall study findings and caveats: Blood was the sole source, and tissue repertoires probably differ.

This clone was counted only a few times. What it recognizes is unknown. Each PCR replicate run on unsorted PBMC took in 300 to 350 ng DNA, approximately 30,000 T cell genomes. On ten immunoSEQ deep assay plates, unsorted PBMC DNA was sequenced. Sequencing was performed with immunoSEQ multiplex PCR; in TCRdb, only in-frame clones are kept and a portion is missing. The sample carries roughly 500,000 clones, more than 65% recorded once. The CDR3 extends over 14 amino acids. V was pared by 0 bases and J by 4 bases, with 7 bases between. From germline, CDR1 is WNHNN and CDR2 SYGVQD (reference sequence). The J gene is TRBJ2-1, the V gene TRBV10-1; no definite D call. The TCR comes from a woman aged 40-49 years in good health. Some clones in this sample may be carry-over from other donors' samples. What was sequenced was PBMCs. CDR3 bases: TGCGCCAGCAGTGAGTCTAGAACTTACAATGAGCAGTTCTTC. Its translation: CASSESRTYNEQFF.